This T cell receptor beta chain was found in a study of a mutant IDH1 vaccine in newly diagnosed glioma (dated by TCRdb to the early 2020s). Study-wide context: Eight vaccinations were administered to patients in weeks 1, 3, 5, 7, 11, 15, 19 and 23, corresponding to visits V03 through V10. In the chemotherapy-containing groups, vaccination started alongside temozolomide cycles, whereas in patients who had radiotherapy alone it started 4-6 weeks after radiotherapy. Of the approximately 34 patients who were treated, approximately 60% were male and around 38% were female, and the mean age was around 43 years. Prior to enrollment, patients had been given standard therapy consisting of radiotherapy alone, temozolomide alone, or radiochemotherapy with temozolomide, with the combination given to most patients. Peripheral blood was drawn at six visits: V03 (baseline), V05, V07, V10, V12 and V13. Longitudinal TCRB deep sequencing was performed for fewer than 30 treated patients wherever samples were available for exploratory analyses.

The sample's time point label, decoded: week 11, during vaccination. Each vaccine dose, consisting of 300 ug of a 20-mer mutant IDH1 peptide in Montanide, was administered subcutaneously with topical imiquimod. Newly diagnosed WHO grade 3 or 4 IDH1-mutant astrocytomas showing loss of nuclear ATRX were present in the donors. The samples were drawn from NOA16, a multicentre, single-arm, open-label phase I trial in Germany that tested a mutant IDH1 peptide vaccine in humans for the first time. The DNeasy Blood and Tissue Kit was used to extract genomic DNA from EDTA blood for TCRB sequencing. This clone came up a few times. Its cognate antigen has yet to be identified. No much larger clonotype is one base removed from it; base qualities were not supplied. Broad study findings and their caveats: PBMC samples for TCRB deep sequencing were selected based on availability. Across multiple MHC alleles, vaccine-induced immune responses were seen in just over 90% of patients. The authors noted that analyses of patient blood samples could not be reproduced because of sample limitations. No apparent relationship was observed between pseudoprogression and alterations in the top peripheral T cell clonotypes detected by TCRB sequencing.

Libraries were prepared through the immunoSEQ multiplex PCR assay. Rearranged TCR beta chain sequences were amplified using the hsTCRB Kit according to the manufacturer's protocol. Sequencing of TCRB libraries was carried out on an Illumina MiSeq. Per the authors' processing: Demultiplexing, trimming and gene mapping were performed with the kit vendor's proprietary platform. TCRdb took over this immuneACCESS table, retaining in-frame rearrangements with V and J assigned. Such tables are incomplete; in checked studies, under half of the missing clones stem from an unresolved V gene, and the remainder is unexplained. V and J calls and clone size come straight from that table; D and trimming were deduced from the DNA. The sample profile shows about 24,000 clones; 79% of them were found once. The top ten clonotypes cover around 7.5% of the sample. V is pruned by 7 bases and J by 7 bases, leaving 14 bases of the junction without a gene match. The CDR3, cysteine through phenylalanine, is 16 amino acids long. Just CDR3 DNA is preserved here, 48 bases in frame from base 1. Sequences LNHDA (CDR1) and SQIVND (CDR2) are obtained from the germline V gene (reference sequence).

This sequence was found in a middle-aged man with glioma. This material consisted of PBMCs, taken from a glioma patient whose treatment included an IDH1 peptide vaccine. The rearrangement joined TRBV19 to TRBJ1-5; 9 junctional bases match TRBD1. The CDR3 has the sequence CASTVRPGQGLQPQHF. The DNA reads as follows: TGTGCCAGTACCGTCCGACCGGGACAGGGACTGCAGCCCCAGCATTTT.